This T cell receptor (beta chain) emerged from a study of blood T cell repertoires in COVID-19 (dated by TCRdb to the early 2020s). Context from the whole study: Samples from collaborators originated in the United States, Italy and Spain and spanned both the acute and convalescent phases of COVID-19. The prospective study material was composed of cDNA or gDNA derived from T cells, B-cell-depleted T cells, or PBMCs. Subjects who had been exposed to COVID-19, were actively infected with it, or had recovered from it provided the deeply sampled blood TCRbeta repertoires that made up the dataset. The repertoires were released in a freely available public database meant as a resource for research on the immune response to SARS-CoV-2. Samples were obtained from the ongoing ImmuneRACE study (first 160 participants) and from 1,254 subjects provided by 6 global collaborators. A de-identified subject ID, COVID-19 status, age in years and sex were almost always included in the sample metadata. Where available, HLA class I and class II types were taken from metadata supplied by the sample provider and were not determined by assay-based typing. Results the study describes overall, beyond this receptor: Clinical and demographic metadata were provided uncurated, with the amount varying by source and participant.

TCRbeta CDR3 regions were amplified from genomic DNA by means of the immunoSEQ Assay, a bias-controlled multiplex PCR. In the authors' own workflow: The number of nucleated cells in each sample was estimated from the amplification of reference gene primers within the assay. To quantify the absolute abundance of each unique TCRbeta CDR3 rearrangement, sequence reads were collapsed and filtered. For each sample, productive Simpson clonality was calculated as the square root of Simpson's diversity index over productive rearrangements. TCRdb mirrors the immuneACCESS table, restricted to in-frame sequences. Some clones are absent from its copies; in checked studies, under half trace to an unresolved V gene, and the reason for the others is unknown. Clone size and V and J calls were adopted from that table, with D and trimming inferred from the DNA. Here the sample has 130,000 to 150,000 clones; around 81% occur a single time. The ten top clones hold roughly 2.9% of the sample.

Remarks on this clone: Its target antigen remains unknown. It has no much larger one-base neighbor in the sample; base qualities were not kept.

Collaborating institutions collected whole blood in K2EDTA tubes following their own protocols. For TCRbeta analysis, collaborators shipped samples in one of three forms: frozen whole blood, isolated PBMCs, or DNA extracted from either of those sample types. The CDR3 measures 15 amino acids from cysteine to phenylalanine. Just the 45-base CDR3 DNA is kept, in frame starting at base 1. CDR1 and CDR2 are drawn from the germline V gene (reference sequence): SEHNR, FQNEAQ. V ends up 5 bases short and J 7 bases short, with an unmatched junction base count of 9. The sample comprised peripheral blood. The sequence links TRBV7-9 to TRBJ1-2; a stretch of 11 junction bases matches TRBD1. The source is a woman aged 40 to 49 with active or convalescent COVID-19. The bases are TGTGCCAGCAGCCCTCCCGGACAGGGGGCGGGTGGCTACACCTTC. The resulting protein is CASSPPGQGAGGYTF.